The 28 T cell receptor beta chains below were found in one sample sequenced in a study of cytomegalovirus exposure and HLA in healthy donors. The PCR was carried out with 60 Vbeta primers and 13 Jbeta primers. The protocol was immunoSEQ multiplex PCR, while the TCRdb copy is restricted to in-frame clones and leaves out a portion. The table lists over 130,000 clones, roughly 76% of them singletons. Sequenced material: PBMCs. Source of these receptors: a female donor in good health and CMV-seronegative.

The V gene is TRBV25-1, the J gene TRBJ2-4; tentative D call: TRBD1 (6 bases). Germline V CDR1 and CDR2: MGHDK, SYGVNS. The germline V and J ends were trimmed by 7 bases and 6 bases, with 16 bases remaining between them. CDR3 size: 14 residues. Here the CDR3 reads CASTSTGWGNIQYF. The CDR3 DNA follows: TGTGCCAGCACCTCAACAGGGTGGGGAAACATTCAGTACTTC.

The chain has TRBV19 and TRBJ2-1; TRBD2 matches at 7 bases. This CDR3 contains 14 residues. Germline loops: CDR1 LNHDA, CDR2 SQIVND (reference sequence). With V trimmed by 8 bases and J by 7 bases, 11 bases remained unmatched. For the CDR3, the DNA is TGTGCCAGTTGCTGCGGGAGAGGGAGGAATGAGCAGTTCTTC. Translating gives CASCCGRGRNEQFF.

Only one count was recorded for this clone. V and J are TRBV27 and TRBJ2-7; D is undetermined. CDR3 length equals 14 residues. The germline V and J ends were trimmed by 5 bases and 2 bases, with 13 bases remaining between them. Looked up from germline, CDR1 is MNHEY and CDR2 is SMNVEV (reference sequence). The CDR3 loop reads CASSQALRPYEQYF. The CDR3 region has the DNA TGTGCCAGCAGTCAAGCGCTAAGACCCTACGAGCAGTACTTC.

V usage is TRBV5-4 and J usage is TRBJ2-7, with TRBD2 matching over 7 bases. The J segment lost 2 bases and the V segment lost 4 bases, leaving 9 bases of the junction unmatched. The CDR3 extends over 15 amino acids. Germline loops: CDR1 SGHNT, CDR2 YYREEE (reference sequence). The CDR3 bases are TGTGCCAGCAGCCCGGGGGAGGGCGGGACCTACGAGCAGTACTTC. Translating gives CASSPGEGGTYEQYF.

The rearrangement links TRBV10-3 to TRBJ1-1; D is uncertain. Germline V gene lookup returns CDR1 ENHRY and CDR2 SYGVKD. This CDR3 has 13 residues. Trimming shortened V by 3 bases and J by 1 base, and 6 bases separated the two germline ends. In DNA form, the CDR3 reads TGTGCCATCAGTGAACAATCGAACACTGAAGCTTTCTTT. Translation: CAISEQSNTEAFF.

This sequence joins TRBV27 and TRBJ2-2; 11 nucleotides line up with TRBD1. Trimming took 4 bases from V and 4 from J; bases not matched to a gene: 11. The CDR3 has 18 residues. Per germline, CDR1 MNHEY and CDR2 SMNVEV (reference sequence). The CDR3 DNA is TGTGCCAGCAGTTCCACCCGGACAGGGGGCGCAAGCACCGGGGAGCTGTTTTTT. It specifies CASSSTRTGGASTGELFF.

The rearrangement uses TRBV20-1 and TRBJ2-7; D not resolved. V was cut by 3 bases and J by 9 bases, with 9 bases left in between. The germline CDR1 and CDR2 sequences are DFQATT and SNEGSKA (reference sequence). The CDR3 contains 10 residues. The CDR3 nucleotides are TGCAGTGCTAGCCAGTTTGGGCAGTACTTC. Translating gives CSASQFGQYF.

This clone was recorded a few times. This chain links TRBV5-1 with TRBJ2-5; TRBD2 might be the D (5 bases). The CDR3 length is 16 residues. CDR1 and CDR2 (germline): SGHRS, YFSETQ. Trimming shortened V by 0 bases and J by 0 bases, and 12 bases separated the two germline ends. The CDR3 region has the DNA TGCGCCAGCAGCTTGGGGGTTAGCGAGTACCAAGAGACCCAGTACTTC. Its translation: CASSLGVSEYQETQYF. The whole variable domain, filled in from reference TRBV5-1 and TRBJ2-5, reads KAGVTQTPRYLIKTRGQQVTLSCSPISGHRSVSWYQQTPGQGLQFLFEYFSETQRNKGNFPGRFSGRQFSNSRSEMNVSTLELGDSALYLCASSLGVSEYQETQYFGPGTRLLVL.

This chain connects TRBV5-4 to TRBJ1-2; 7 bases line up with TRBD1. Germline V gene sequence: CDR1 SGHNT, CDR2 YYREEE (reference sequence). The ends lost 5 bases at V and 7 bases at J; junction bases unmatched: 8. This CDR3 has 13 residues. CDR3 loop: CASRHDRDIGYTF. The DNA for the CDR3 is TGTGCCAGCAGACATGACAGGGATATTGGCTACACCTTC.

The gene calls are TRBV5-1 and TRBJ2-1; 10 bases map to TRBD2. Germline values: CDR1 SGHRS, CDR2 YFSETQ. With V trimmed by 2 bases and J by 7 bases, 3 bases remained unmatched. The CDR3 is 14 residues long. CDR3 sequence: CASSLAGGFNEQFF. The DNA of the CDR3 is TGCGCCAGCAGCTTAGCGGGAGGGTTTAATGAGCAGTTCTTC.

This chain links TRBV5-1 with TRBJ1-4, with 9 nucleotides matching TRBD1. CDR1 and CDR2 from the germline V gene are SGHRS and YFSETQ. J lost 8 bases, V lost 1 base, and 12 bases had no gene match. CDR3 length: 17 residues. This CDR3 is CASSLSFRDRVNEKLFF. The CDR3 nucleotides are TGCGCCAGCAGCTTGTCATTCAGGGACAGGGTGAACGAAAAACTGTTTTTT.

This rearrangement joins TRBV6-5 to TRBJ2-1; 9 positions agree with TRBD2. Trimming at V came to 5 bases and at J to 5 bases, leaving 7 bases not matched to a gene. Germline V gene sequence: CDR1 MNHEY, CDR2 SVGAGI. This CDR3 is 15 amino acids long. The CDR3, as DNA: TGTGCCAGCAGTCCAGGGGCGGGAGGGAACAATGAGCAGTTCTTC. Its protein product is CASSPGAGGNNEQFF.

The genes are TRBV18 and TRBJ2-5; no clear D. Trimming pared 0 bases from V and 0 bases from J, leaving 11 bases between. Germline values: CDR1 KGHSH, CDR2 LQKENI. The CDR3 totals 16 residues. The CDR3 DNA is TGTGCCAGCTCACCACCCCTGACTCAGTACCAAGAGACCCAGTACTTC. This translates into CASSPPLTQYQETQYF.

Here the CDR3 reads CASTGTYHGYTF. As DNA, the CDR3 is TGTGCCAGCACCGGGACTTATCATGGCTACACCTTC. The chain has TRBV7-9 and TRBJ1-2; TRBD1 is a possible D gene (5 bases). The CDR3 has 12 residues. The V gene's germline CDR1 is SEHNR and CDR2 FQNEAQ (reference sequence). Trimming stripped 7 bases from V and 6 bases from J, with 12 bases between. Based on the CDR3 plus reference TRBV7-9 and TRBJ1-2, the full variable domain is DTGVSQNPRHKITKRGQNVTFRCDPISEHNRLYWYRQTLGQGPEFLTYFQNEAQLEKSRLLSDRFSAERPKGSFSTLEIQRTEQGDSAMYLCASTGTYHGYTFGSGTRLTVV.

CDR3: CASSGGQGGTGELFF. CDR3 in DNA: TGCGCCAGCAGCGGGGGACAGGGTGGTACCGGGGAGCTGTTTTTT. The chain joins TRBV5-1 to TRBJ2-2; 9 bases match TRBD1. Per germline, CDR1 SGHRS and CDR2 YFSETQ. With 4 bases clipped from V and 5 bases from J, the junction kept 6 bases outside the gene matches. The CDR3 sequence is 15 residues long. Complete variable domain (other parts from reference TRBV5-1 and TRBJ2-2): KAGVTQTPRYLIKTRGQQVTLSCSPISGHRSVSWYQQTPGQGLQFLFEYFSETQRNKGNFPGRFSGRQFSNSRSEMNVSTLELGDSALYLCASSGGQGGTGELFFGEGSRLTVL.

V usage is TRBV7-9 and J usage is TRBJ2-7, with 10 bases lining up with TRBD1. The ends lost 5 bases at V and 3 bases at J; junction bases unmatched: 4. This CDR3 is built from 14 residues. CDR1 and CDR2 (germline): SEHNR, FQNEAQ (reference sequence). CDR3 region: CASSARDRGYEQYF. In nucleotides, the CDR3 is TGTGCCAGCAGCGCAAGGGACAGGGGCTACGAGCAGTACTTC.

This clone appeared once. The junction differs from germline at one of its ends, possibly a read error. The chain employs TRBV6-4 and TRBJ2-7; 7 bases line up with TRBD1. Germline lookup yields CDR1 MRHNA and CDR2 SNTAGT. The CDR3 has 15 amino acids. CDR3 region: CASSDSIGTPGQLLF. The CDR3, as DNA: TGTGCCAGCAGTGACTCGATAGGGACACCGGGACAGCTCCTTTTC.

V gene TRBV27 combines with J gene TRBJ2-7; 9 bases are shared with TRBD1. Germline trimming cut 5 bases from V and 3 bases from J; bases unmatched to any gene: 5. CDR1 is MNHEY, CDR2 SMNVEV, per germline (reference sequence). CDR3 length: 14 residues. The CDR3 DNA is TGTGCCAGCAGTAAGGACAGGGGCCTCTACGAGCAGTACTTC. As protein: CASSKDRGLYEQYF.

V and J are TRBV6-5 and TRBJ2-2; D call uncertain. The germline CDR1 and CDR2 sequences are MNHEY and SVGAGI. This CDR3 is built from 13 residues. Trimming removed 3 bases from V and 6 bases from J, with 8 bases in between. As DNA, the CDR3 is TGTGCCAGCAGTTATCAATCCCCCGGGGAGCTGTTTTTT. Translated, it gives CASSYQSPGELFF.

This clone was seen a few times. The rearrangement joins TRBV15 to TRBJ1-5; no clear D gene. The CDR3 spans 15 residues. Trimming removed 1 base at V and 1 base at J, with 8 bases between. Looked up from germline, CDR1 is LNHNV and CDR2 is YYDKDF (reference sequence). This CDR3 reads CATSRGTGSNQPQHF. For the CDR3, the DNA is TGTGCCACCAGCAGAGGGACGGGGAGCAATCAGCCCCAGCATTTT.

CDR3 sequence: CASSPSGGQGRSYEQYF. For the CDR3, the DNA is TGTGCCAGCAGTCCCTCCGGGGGACAGGGTAGGTCCTACGAGCAGTACTTC. The V and J genes are TRBV28 and TRBJ2-7, with 9 positions matching TRBD1. V was pared by 5 bases and J by 1 base, with 12 bases of the junction left unmatched. Germline CDR1 is MDHEN and CDR2 is SYDVKM. The CDR3 is 17 amino acids.

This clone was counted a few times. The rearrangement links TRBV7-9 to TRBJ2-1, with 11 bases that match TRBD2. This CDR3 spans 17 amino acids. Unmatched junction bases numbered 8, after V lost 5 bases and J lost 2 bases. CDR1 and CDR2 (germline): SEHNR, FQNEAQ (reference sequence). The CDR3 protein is CASSVTGTSGPYNEQFF. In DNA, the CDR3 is TGTGCCAGCAGCGTAACCGGGACTAGCGGCCCCTACAATGAGCAGTTCTTC.

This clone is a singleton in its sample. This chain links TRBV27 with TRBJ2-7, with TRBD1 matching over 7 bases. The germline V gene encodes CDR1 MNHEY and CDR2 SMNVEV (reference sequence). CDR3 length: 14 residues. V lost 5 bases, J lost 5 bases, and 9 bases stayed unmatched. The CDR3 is CASSPPDRVHEQYF. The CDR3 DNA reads TGTGCCAGCAGTCCCCCTGACAGGGTCCACGAGCAGTACTTC.

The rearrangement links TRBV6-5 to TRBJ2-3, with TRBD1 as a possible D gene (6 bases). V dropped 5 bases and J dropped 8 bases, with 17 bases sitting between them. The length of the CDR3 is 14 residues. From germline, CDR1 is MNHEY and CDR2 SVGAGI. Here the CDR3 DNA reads TGTGCCAGCAGTAAGACAGGCGGTGCGGGTACGCAGTATTTT. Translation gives CASSKTGGAGTQYF.

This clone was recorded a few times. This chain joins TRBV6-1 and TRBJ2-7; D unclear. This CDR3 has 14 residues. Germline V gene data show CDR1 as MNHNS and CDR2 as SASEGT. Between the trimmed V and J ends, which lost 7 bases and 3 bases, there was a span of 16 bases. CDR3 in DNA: TGTGCCAGCACCTCGCAACCTCCAGGCTACGAGCAGTACTTC. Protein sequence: CASTSQPPGYEQYF.

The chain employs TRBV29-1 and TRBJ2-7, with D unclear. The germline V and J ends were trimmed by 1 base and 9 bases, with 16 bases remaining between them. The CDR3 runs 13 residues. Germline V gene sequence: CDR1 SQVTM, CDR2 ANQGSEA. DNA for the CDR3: TGCAGCGTTGAAGGGCCCCTTTTTTCTGGGCAGTACTTC. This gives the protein CSVEGPLFSGQYF.

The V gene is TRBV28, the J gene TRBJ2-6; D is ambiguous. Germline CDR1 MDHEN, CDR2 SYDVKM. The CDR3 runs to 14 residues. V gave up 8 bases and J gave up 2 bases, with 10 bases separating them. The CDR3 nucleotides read TGTGCCAGCCGTACTCCCCCTGGGGCCAACGTCCTGACTTTC. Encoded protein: CASRTPPGANVLTF.

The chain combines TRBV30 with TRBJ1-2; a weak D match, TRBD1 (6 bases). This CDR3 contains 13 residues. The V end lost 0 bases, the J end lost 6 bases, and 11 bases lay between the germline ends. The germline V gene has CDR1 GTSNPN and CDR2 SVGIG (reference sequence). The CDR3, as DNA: TGTGCCTGGAGTGTACCAGGGGTGGATGGCTACACCTTC. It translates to CAWSVPGVDGYTF.